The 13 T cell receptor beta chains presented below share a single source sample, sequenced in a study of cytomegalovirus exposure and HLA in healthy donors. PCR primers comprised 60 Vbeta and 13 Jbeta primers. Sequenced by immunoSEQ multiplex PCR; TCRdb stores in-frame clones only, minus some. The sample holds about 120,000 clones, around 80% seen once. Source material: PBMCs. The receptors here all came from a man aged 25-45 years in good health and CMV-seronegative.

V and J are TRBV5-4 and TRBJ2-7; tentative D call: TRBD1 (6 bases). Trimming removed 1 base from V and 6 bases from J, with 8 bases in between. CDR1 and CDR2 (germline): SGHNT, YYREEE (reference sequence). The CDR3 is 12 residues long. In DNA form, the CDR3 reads TGTGCCAGCAGCTTGAAAGGGGGCGAGCAGTACTTC. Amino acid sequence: CASSLKGGEQYF. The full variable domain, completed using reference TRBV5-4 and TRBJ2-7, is ETGVTQSPTHLIKTRGQQVTLRCSSQSGHNTVSWYQQALGQGPQFIFQYYREEENGRGNFPPRFSGLQFPNYSSELNVNALELDDSALYLCASSLKGGEQYFGPGTRLTVT.

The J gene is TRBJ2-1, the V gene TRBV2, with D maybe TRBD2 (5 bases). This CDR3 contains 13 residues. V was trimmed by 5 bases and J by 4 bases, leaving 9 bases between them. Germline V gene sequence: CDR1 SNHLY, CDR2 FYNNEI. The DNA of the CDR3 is TGTGCCAGCAGTCGTAGCGCTTACAATGAGCAGTTCTTC. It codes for CASSRSAYNEQFF.

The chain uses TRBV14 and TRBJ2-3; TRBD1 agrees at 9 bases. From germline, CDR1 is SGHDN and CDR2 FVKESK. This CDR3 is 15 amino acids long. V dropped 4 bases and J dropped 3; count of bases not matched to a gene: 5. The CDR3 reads CASSLGQGTTDTQYF. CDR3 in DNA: TGTGCCAGCAGCCTGGGACAGGGAACTACAGATACGCAGTATTTT.

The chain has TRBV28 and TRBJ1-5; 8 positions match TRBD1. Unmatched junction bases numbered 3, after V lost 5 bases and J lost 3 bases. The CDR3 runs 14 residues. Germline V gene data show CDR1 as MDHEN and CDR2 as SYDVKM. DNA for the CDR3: TGTGCCAGCAGTGCGACAGGGGCCAATCAGCCCCAGCATTTT. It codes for CASSATGANQPQHF.

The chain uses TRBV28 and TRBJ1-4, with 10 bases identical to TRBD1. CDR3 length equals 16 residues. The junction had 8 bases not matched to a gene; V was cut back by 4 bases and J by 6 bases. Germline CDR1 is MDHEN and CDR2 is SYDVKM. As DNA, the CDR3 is TGTGCCAGCAGTTCAGCCGGGGACAGGGGCTATGAAAAACTGTTTTTT. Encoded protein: CASSSAGDRGYEKLFF. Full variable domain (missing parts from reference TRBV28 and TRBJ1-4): DVKVTQSSRYLVKRTGEKVFLECVQDMDHENMFWYRQDPGLGLRLIYFSYDVKMKEKGDIPEGYSVSREKKERFSLILESASTNQTSMYLCASSSAGDRGYEKLFFGSGTQLSVL.

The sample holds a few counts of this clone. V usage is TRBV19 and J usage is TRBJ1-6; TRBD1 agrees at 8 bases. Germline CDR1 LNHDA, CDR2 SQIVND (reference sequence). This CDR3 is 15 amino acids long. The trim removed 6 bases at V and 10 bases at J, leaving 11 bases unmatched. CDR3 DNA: TGTGCCAGTAGCCCGACAGGGGAGGGGAGGTCACCCCTCCACTTT. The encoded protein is CASSPTGEGRSPLHF.

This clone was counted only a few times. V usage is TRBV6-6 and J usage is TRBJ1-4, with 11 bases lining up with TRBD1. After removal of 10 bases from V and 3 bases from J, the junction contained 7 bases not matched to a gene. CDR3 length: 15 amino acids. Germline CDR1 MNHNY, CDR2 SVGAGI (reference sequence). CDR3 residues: CATTDRGLANEKLFF. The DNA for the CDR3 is TGTGCCACTACGGACAGGGGGCTGGCTAATGAAAAACTGTTTTTT.

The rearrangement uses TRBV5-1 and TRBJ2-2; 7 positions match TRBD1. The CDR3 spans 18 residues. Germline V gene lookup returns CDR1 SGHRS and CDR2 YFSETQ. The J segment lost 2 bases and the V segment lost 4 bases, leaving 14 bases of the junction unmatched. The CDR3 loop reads CASSETPNRGRNTGELFF. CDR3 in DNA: TGCGCCAGCAGCGAGACACCTAACAGGGGCCGAAACACCGGGGAGCTGTTTTTT.

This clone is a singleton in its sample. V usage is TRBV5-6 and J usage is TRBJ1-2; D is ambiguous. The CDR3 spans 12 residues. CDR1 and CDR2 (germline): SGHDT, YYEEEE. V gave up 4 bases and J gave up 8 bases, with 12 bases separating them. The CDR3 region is CASSLWREGYTF. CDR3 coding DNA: TGTGCCAGCAGCCTTTGGCGGGAGGGCTACACCTTC.

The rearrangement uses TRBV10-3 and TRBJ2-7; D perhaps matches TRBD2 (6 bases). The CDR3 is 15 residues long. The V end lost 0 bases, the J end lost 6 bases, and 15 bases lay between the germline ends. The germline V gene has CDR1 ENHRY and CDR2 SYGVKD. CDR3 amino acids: CAISESTGVIREQYF. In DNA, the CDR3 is TGTGCCATCAGTGAGTCGACGGGAGTGATTCGCGAGCAGTACTTC.

CDR3: CASSLLAGGASTDTQYF. The CDR3 DNA follows: TGTGCCAGCAGCTTACTAGCGGGGGGCGCTAGCACAGATACGCAGTATTTT. The chain carries TRBV7-6 and TRBJ2-3; 11 positions match TRBD2. CDR1 is SGHVS, CDR2 FNYEAQ, per germline. The ends lost 2 bases at V and 0 bases at J; junction bases unmatched: 4. The CDR3 runs 17 residues.

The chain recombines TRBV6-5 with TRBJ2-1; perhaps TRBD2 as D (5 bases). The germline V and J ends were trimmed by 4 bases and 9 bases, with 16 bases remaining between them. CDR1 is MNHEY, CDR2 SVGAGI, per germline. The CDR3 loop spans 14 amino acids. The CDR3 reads CASSSLGESGEQFF. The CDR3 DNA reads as TGTGCCAGCAGTTCCTTGGGAGAGTCCGGTGAGCAGTTCTTC.

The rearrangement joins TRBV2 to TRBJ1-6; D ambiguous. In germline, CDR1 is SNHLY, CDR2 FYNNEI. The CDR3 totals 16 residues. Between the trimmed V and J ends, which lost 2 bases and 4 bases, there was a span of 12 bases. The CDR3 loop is CASSEPQTGYNSPLHF. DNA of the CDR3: TGTGCCAGCAGTGAACCCCAGACGGGGTATAATTCACCCCTCCACTTT. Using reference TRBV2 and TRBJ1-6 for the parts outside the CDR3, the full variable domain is EPEVTQTPSHQVTQMGQEVILRCVPISNHLYFYWYRQILGQKVEFLVSFYNNEISEKSEIFDDQFSVERPDGSNFTLKIRSTKLEDSAMYFCASSEPQTGYNSPLHFGNGTRLTVT.